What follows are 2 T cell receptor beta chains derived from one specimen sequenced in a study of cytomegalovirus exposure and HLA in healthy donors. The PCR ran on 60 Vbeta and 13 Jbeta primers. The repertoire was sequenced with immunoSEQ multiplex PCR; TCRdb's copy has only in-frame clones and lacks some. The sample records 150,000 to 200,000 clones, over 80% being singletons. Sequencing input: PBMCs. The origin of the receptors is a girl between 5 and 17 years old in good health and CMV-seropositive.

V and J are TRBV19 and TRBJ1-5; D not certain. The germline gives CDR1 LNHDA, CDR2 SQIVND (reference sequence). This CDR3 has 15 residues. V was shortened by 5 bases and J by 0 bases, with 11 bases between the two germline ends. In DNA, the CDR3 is TGTGCCAGTAGTTCGACGGACTATAGCAATCAGCCCCAGCATTTT. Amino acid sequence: CASSSTDYSNQPQHF.

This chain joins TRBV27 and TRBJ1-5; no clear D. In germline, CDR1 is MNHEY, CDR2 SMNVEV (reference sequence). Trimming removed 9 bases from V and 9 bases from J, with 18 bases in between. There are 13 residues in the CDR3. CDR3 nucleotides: TGTGCCAGTTCCCAGTTGGGTCCAGGGCCCCAGCATTTT. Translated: CASSQLGPGPQHF.